Shown below are 3 T cell receptor beta chains from a single sample sequenced in a study of cytomegalovirus exposure and HLA in healthy donors. Primers included in the PCR were 60 Vbeta and 13 Jbeta primers. Clones were read by immunoSEQ multiplex PCR, and TCRdb kept only the in-frame ones, dropping some. The sample contains around 100,000 clones, roughly 74% of which appear only once. The specimen sequenced was PBMCs. These receptors were obtained from a woman aged 40 to 55 in good health and CMV-seronegative.

This clone was found a few times. The gene calls are TRBV6-1 and TRBJ1-1, with D maybe TRBD1 (6 bases). In germline, CDR1 is MNHNS, CDR2 SASEGT. The CDR3 totals 14 residues. V was trimmed by 4 bases and J by 4 bases, leaving 13 bases between them. The CDR3 loop reads CASSVGGSRTEAFF. CDR3 bases: TGTGCCAGCAGTGTAGGGGGTTCACGCACTGAAGCTTTCTTT.

The chain has TRBV19 and TRBJ2-7; TRBD1 agrees at 9 bases. Germline CDR1 LNHDA, CDR2 SQIVND (reference sequence). After removal of 5 bases from V and 2 bases from J, the junction contained 7 bases not matched to a gene. This CDR3 is built from 15 residues. The CDR3 DNA reads TGTGCCAGTAGTCCCAGGACAGGGGCGACCTACGAGCAGTACTTC. This encodes CASSPRTGATYEQYF.

This chain uses TRBV18 with TRBJ1-4; D is undetermined. Per germline, CDR1 KGHSH and CDR2 LQKENI. The CDR3 consists of 12 residues. Trimming took 4 bases from V and 8 from J, leaving 8 bases between them. The CDR3 region is CASSLAGEKLFF. In DNA form, the CDR3 reads TGTGCCAGCTCACTGGCCGGGGAAAAACTGTTTTTT.